One sample yielded the 8 T cell receptor beta chains listed below, sequenced in a study of Ad26.COV2.S vaccination and SARS-CoV-2 variants (TCRdb year 2021). The library was generated by the immunoSEQ multiplex PCR assay. The source is immuneACCESS, and TCRdb retained only in-frame sequences with V and J called. Part of the clones is not carried over; for the studies checked, unresolved V genes explain less than half of this, and the remainder is unexplained. Present in this sample are 400,000 to 450,000 clones, over 80% of which were seen just once. The ten largest clones take up around 1.7% of the sample. The treatment or condition label of this sample denotes: roughly 18 received Ad26.COV2.S at low or high dose, single or two shots; 5 received placebo; per-sample allocation not given. Repertoires of vaccine and placebo recipients were sequenced from samples collected on day 63 after the first injection.

The specimen comprised peripheral blood, sampled in a trial of Ad26.COV2.S vaccine versus placebo. The source is a person aged 18-65 years who received the Ad26.COV2.S COVID-19 vaccine or a placebo.

The chain couples TRBV9 to TRBJ2-7; D remains ambiguous. Germline V gene lookup returns CDR1 SGDLS and CDR2 YYNGEE. The CDR3 runs to 13 residues. The V end was cut by 0 bases, the J end by 2 bases, with 6 bases between. Here the CDR3 DNA reads TGTGCCAGCAGCGTAGAGCCTACCTACGAGCAGTACTTC. Translation gives CASSVEPTYEQYF.

The rearrangement joins TRBV11-3 to TRBJ2-3, with 7 bases identical to TRBD1. Germline V lookup: CDR1 SGHNT, CDR2 YENEEA. The CDR3 has 15 residues. V gave up 4 bases and J gave up 0 bases; unmatched junction bases: 4. CDR3 sequence (DNA): TGTGCCAGCAGCTCAGGACAGGTCAGCACAGATACGCAGTATTTT. Translation: CASSSGQVSTDTQYF.

V and J are TRBV27 and TRBJ1-2; D is possibly TRBD1 (5 bases). Germline V lookup: CDR1 MNHEY, CDR2 SMNVEV (reference sequence). This CDR3 comprises 17 residues. Trimming pared 0 bases from V and 5 bases from J, leaving 19 bases between. The CDR3 is CASSLSIGAGNIYGYTF. The CDR3 DNA is TGTGCCAGCAGTTTATCGATCGGGGCAGGGAATATTTATGGCTACACCTTC.

CDR3 DNA sequence: TGTGCCAGCAGCACGCTCCCGAAGGAGTGGAATACAGATACGCAGTATTTT. Its protein product is CASSTLPKEWNTDTQYF. This rearrangement joins TRBV11-2 to TRBJ2-3, with D unresolved. Germline CDR1 reads SGHAT; CDR2 reads FQNNGV. V shed 5 bases and J shed 3 bases, with 21 bases lying between them. This CDR3 contains 17 residues.

The J gene is TRBJ1-1, the V gene TRBV28, with unresolved D. CDR3 size: 12 residues. The germline V gene encodes CDR1 MDHEN and CDR2 SYDVKM. The ends were cut back, 7 bases at V and 1 base at J, with 7 bases in the middle. CDR3 loop: CASKWANTEAFF. In DNA, the CDR3 is TGTGCCAGCAAATGGGCGAACACTGAAGCTTTCTTT. Supplemented by reference TRBV28 and TRBJ1-1, the full variable domain reads DVKVTQSSRYLVKRTGEKVFLECVQDMDHENMFWYRQDPGLGLRLIYFSYDVKMKEKGDIPEGYSVSREKKERFSLILESASTNQTSMYLCASKWANTEAFFGQGTRLTVV.

The chain recombines TRBV6-5 with TRBJ2-7; D may be TRBD1 (6 bases). V was shortened by 5 bases and J by 3 bases, with 14 bases between the two germline ends. Per the germline V gene, CDR1 is MNHEY and CDR2 is SVGAGI. This CDR3 is built from 14 residues. CDR3 amino acids: CASSTSGHFYEQYF. The CDR3 DNA reads TGTGCCAGCAGTACCTCGGGACATTTCTACGAGCAGTACTTC.

The chain recombines TRBV6-2 or TRBV6-3 with TRBJ1-2; TRBD1 is a possible D gene (5 bases). The CDR3 is 14 residues long. Germline V lookup: CDR1 MNHEY, CDR2 SVGEGT. V gave up 5 bases and J gave up 4 bases, with 14 bases separating them. The CDR3 spells CASSGGVDLYGYTF. The CDR3 DNA sequence: TGTGCCAGCAGTGGGGGAGTGGACCTCTATGGCTACACCTTC.

The DNA of the CDR3 is TGTGCCAGCAGCGGGACAGGGCCTCTAAATAGCAATCAGCCCCAGCATTTT. Translated, it gives CASSGTGPLNSNQPQHF. The chain links TRBV7-9 to TRBJ1-5, with 9 bases matching TRBD1. Germline-derived CDR1 and CDR2 are SEHNR and FQNEAQ (reference sequence). The CDR3 has 17 residues. V was clipped by 5 bases and J by 0 bases; unmatched bases: 8.